This T cell receptor beta chain was captured in a study of cytomegalovirus exposure and HLA in healthy donors. Whole-study results and caveats: Among donors in an Asian-associated ancestry cluster, a later analysis reportedly found fewer N-insertions than the approximately 670-donor mean. Sequences of the TCR beta chain were said to predict the HLA-A and HLA-B alleles of most subjects accurately.

The PCR had 60 Vbeta and 13 Jbeta primers. The table came from immunoSEQ multiplex PCR; TCRdb's copy has only in-frame clones and leaves some out. Among 150,000 to 200,000 clones listed, over 75% were seen once. Concerning this clone itself: As yet, its antigen is unknown.

Germline-derived CDR1 and CDR2 are SGHDN and FVKESK. Trimming left V 1 base short and J 1 base short, with 12 bases between. The CDR3 runs 16 residues. The rearrangement joins TRBV14 to TRBJ2-3, with a weak D call TRBD1 (5 bases). The clonotype originates from a woman between 50 and 59 years old in good health and CMV-seropositive. Sequenced: PBMCs. The CDR3 DNA reads as TGTGCCAGCAGCCAAGTCCAGGGATGGGGCACAGATACGCAGTATTTT. Translating gives CASSQVQGWGTDTQYF.